Listed here are 23 T cell receptor beta chains from one sample, sequenced in a study of T cells in Graves' hyperthyroidism and ophthalmopathy. RNA transcripts yielded amplified TCR beta CDR3 regions. In the first-round RT-PCR of the TCR CDR3, the HTBI primer set was used. From the multiplex PCR reads, TCRdb called clonotypes with MiXCR, one entry per CDR3 protein. In the table there are approximately 600,000 distinct CDR3 sequences, around 15% of which are singletons. Sequenced input: blood. Receptors originate from a woman aged 25 to 39 with Graves' hyperthyroidism.

The V gene is TRBV28, the J gene TRBJ1-2, with D perhaps matching TRBD1 (5 bases). Germline V CDR1 and CDR2: MDHEN, SYDVKM. V was pared by 4 bases and J by 5 bases, with 14 bases between. The CDR3 has 14 amino acids. This chain's CDR3 is CASSYGTDPYGYTF. The CDR3 coding sequence is TGTGCCAGCAGTTACGGGACGGATCCGTATGGCTACACCTTC.

This clonotype was counted at least ten times. The chain recombines TRBV28 with TRBJ2-3; D call uncertain. V lost 3 bases to trimming and J lost 0 bases, with 16 bases between them. Germline CDR1 is MDHEN and CDR2 is SYDVKM. The CDR3 is 17 amino acids. The CDR3 region is CASSLTHPGPSTDTQYF. DNA of the CDR3: TGTGCCAGCAGTTTGACGCATCCAGGCCCTAGCACAGATACGCAGTATTTT.

This clonotype was detected ten times or more. The chain employs TRBV28 and TRBJ1-2, with a possible D match to TRBD1 (6 bases). Trimming cost V 3 bases and J 1 base, with 12 bases left between them. CDR3 length: 15 residues. CDR1 and CDR2 (germline): MDHEN, SYDVKM. The CDR3 region has the DNA TGTGCCAGCAGTTTCCCCGGGACAAGTAACTATGGCTACACCTTC. Translating it yields CASSFPGTSNYGYTF.

The chain combines TRBV25-1 with TRBJ2-7; perhaps TRBD2 as D (5 bases). The CDR3 runs to 16 residues. Germline V gives CDR1 MGHDK, CDR2 SYGVNS. V was cut by 5 bases and J by 2 bases, with 19 bases left in between. The CDR3 coding sequence is TGTGCCAGCAGTCAACCAAGTGGGAGTGGGGCCTACGAGCAGTACTTC. It is translated as CASSQPSGSGAYEQYF.

There are many counts of this clonotype. This sequence joins TRBV28 and TRBJ2-3; D may match TRBD1 or TRBD2 (6 bases each). Trimming removed 5 bases at V and 5 bases at J, with 20 bases between. This CDR3 is 16 amino acids long. Looked up from germline, CDR1 is MDHEN and CDR2 is SYDVKM. CDR3 residues: CASSDPRGGPLDTQYF. DNA for the CDR3: TGTGCCAGCAGTGACCCCCGTGGGGGGCCGTTAGATACGCAGTATTTT.

This chain connects TRBV5-1 to TRBJ2-5; D is unclear. This CDR3 comprises 14 residues. Trimming shortened V by 0 bases and J by 5 bases, and 11 bases separated the two germline ends. Germline V gene data show CDR1 as SGHRS and CDR2 as YFSETQ. CDR3 amino acids: CASSLEVVRETQYF. The CDR3 bases are TGCGCCAGCAGCTTGGAAGTGGTTAGGGAGACCCAGTACTTC.

The V and J genes are TRBV6-2 or TRBV6-3 and TRBJ2-2; TRBD2 agrees at 7 bases. The CDR3 runs 16 residues. Germline V gene data show CDR1 as MNHEY and CDR2 as SVGEGT. Trimming took 4 bases from V and 3 from J; bases not matched to a gene: 8. The CDR3 sequence is CASSSAGEPDTGELFF. The CDR3 bases are TGTGCCAGCAGTTCCGCGGGAGAACCCGACACCGGGGAGCTGTTTTTT.

This clonotype was seen at least ten times. The V gene is TRBV18, the J gene TRBJ2-5; the D is unclear. Per germline, CDR1 KGHSH and CDR2 LQKENI. The CDR3 has 14 amino acids. The V end was cut by 0 bases, the J end by 4 bases, with 9 bases between. The CDR3 nucleotides read TGTGCCAGCTCACCACCGTCGGATTCAGAGACCCAGTACTTC. Translating it yields CASSPPSDSETQYF.

In this sample, this clonotype turned up many times. CDR3 region: CASSSTVLGGEQYF. The CDR3 DNA reads as TGTGCCAGCAGCTCGACGGTTTTAGGGGGAGAGCAGTACTTC. The chain carries TRBV7-2 and TRBJ2-7; D possibly corresponds to TRBD1 (6 bases). CDR1 SGHTA and CDR2 FQGNSA come from the germline V gene. CDR3 length: 14 amino acids. V was pared by 4 bases and J by 7 bases, with 17 bases between. The whole variable domain, remainder taken from reference TRBV7-2 and TRBJ2-7, is GAGVSQSPSNKVTEKGKDVELRCDPISGHTALYWYRQSLGQGLEFLIYFQGNSAPDKSGLPSDRFSAERTGGSVSTLTIQRTQQEDSAVYLCASSSTVLGGEQYFGPGTRLTVT.

There are a few counts of this clonotype. The gene calls are TRBV7-2 and TRBJ1-5; the D gene is possibly TRBD1 (5 bases). This CDR3 is 14 amino acids long. Germline V CDR1 and CDR2: SGHTA, FQGNSA. V was clipped by 7 bases and J by 9 bases, with 19 bases between them. CDR3 DNA sequence: TGTGCCAGCACCCTCCCAGGGACGGATCGGCCCCAGCATTTT. Amino acid sequence: CASTLPGTDRPQHF.

This clonotype was seen only a few times. The chain recombines TRBV9 with TRBJ1-1, with D perhaps matching TRBD1 (5 bases). The V end was cut by 0 bases, the J end by 4 bases, with 10 bases between. From germline, CDR1 is SGDLS and CDR2 YYNGEE. This CDR3 contains 14 residues. The CDR3 coding sequence is TGTGCCAGCAGCGTAGAGGTGGACACCACTGAAGCTTTCTTT. Its protein is CASSVEVDTTEAFF.

Ten or more counts support this clonotype. The chain uses TRBV7-9 and TRBJ2-7, with D tentatively TRBD2 (5 bases). The CDR3 is 15 amino acids. Trimming removed 5 bases at V and 0 bases at J, with 14 bases between. In germline, CDR1 is SEHNR, CDR2 FQNEAQ (reference sequence). Written as DNA, the CDR3 is TGTGCCAGCAGCCCGGGGTTGGAGAGCTCCTACGAGCAGTACTTC. Protein: CASSPGLESSYEQYF.

This clonotype was recorded many times. The chain employs TRBV6-1 and TRBJ2-2, with TRBD2 matching 13 bases. The CDR3 loop spans 13 amino acids. Germline V gene sequence: CDR1 MNHNS, CDR2 SASEGT. J gave up 8 bases and V 6 bases, and 0 bases lay outside the gene matches. The CDR3 reads CASRLAGGGELFF. For the CDR3, the DNA is TGTGCCAGCAGACTAGCGGGAGGGGGGGAGCTGTTTTTT.

This clonotype was counted many times. CDR3 coding DNA: TGTGCCAGCACCTCAAGACTAGCGGGACAGCCCGCTTTAGGCAATGAGCAGTTCTTC. It yields the protein CASTSRLAGQPALGNEQFF. The chain has TRBV11-2 and TRBJ2-1, with 11 bases identical to TRBD2. From germline, CDR1 is SGHAT and CDR2 FQNNGV. The junction had 20 bases not matched to a gene; V was cut back by 7 bases and J by 6 bases. This CDR3 region has 19 residues.

This chain joins TRBV12-3 or TRBV12-4 and TRBJ2-1; 10 positions agree with TRBD2. V was clipped by 7 bases and J by 5 bases; unmatched bases: 11. The CDR3 has 16 amino acids. The CDR3 here is CASINLGTSVNNEQFF. CDR3 in DNA: TGTGCCAGCATTAATCTAGGGACTAGCGTAAACAATGAGCAGTTCTTC.

Worth noting for this clonotype: Germline and junction disagree at one end, which may indicate a read error. The V call is TRBV13, the J call TRBJ2-7; 8 bases agree with TRBD2. This CDR3 spans 17 amino acids. The germline gives CDR1 PRHDT, CDR2 FYEKMQ (reference sequence). CDR3 in amino acids: CASSRQVRLASSYEQYF. As DNA, the CDR3 is TGCGCCAGCAGCCGCCAGGTCCGACTAGCGTCATCCTACGAGCAGTACTTC.

This chain joins TRBV11-2 and TRBJ1-5; D gene ambiguous. Germline V gene lookup returns CDR1 SGHAT and CDR2 FQNNGV. V lost 4 bases and J lost 6, with 19 bases in between. The CDR3 contains 16 residues. CDR3 sequence: CASSSPERVWGQPQHF. The CDR3 region has the DNA TGTGCCAGCAGCTCCCCGGAGAGGGTTTGGGGTCAGCCCCAGCATTTT.

The V and J genes are TRBV5-8 and TRBJ1-3, with D tentatively TRBD1 (5 bases). In germline, CDR1 is SGHTS, CDR2 YDEGEE. V lost 3 bases and J lost 0, with 10 bases in between. This CDR3 is 15 amino acids long. Written as DNA, the CDR3 is TGTGCCAGCAGCTCCTCAGGGATCTCTGGAAACACCATATATTTT. Its protein is CASSSSGISGNTIYF. Looking up the rest from reference TRBV5-8 and TRBJ1-3 gives the full variable domain: EAGVTQSPTHLIKTRGQQATLRCSPISGHTSVYWYQQALGLGLQFLLWYDEGEERNRGNFPPRFSGRQFPNYSSELNVNALELEDSALYLCASSSSGISGNTIYFGEGSWLTVV.

The J gene is TRBJ2-1, the V gene TRBV19, with 15 bases identical to TRBD2. Looked up from germline, CDR1 is LNHDA and CDR2 is SQIVND (reference sequence). The CDR3 consists of 15 residues. The trim removed 7 bases at V and 7 bases at J, leaving 5 bases unmatched. CDR3 amino acids: CASKRTSGGGNEQFF. CDR3 coding DNA: TGTGCCAGTAAGCGGACTAGCGGGGGGGGGAATGAGCAGTTCTTC.

This clonotype appeared many times. The chain links TRBV15 to TRBJ1-1, with a weak D call TRBD1 (5 bases). Looked up from germline, CDR1 is LNHNV and CDR2 is YYDKDF (reference sequence). The CDR3 contains 14 residues. V lost 6 bases and J 4 bases, leaving 15 bases between the germline ends. Written as DNA, the CDR3 is TGTGCCACCAGGGATAGGGACCCGAGCACTGAAGCTTTCTTT. Its translation is CATRDRDPSTEAFF.

The chain couples TRBV30 to TRBJ2-5, with a possible D match to TRBD2 (7 bases). This CDR3 contains 15 residues. V lost 3 bases and J lost 5, with 19 bases in between. CDR1 is GTSNPN and CDR2 is SVGIG in the germline V gene (reference sequence). The CDR3 protein is CAWRNLGGGRETQYF. The CDR3 DNA reads TGTGCCTGGAGAAACCTGGGGGGGGGCAGGGAGACCCAGTACTTC.

There are a few counts of this clonotype. The CDR3 bases are TGTGCTAGCGGTTCTCCGGGACAGGGGGCGCAATCCTATGGCTACACCTTC. Translated: CASGSPGQGAQSYGYTF. V is TRBV28 and J is TRBJ1-2, with 12 bases identical to TRBD1. This CDR3 is 17 amino acids long. Germline loops: CDR1 MDHEN, CDR2 SYDVKM.

Only a few counts were recorded for this clonotype. V and J are TRBV7-3 and TRBJ2-1; D possibly corresponds to TRBD2 (6 bases). Germline CDR1 is SGHTA and CDR2 is FQGTGA. The CDR3 covers 15 residues. V was cut by 5 bases and J by 7 bases, with 18 bases left in between. The CDR3 region is CASSPRLVAPNEQFF. For the CDR3, the DNA is TGTGCCAGCAGCCCTAGACTAGTAGCCCCTAATGAGCAGTTCTTC.